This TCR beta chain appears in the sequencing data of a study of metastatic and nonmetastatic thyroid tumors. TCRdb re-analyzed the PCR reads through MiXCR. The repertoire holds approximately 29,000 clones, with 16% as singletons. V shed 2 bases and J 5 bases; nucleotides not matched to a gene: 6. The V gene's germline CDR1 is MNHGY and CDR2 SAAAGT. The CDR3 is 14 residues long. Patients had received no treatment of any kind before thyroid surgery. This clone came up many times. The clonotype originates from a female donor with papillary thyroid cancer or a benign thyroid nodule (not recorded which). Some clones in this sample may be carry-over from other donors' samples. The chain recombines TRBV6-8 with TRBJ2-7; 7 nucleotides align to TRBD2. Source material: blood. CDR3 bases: TGTGCCAGCAGTTACGTGCGGGAGCGGGACGAGCAGTACTTC. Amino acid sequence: CASSYVRERDEQYF.